The 32 T cell receptor beta chains below were found in one sample sequenced in a study of blood T cell repertoires in COVID-19. Sequencing was performed with immunoSEQ multiplex PCR; in TCRdb, only in-frame clones are kept and a portion is missing. The repertoire holds almost 200,000 clones, around four fifths seen once, with around 1% in the top ten. The sample comprised peripheral blood. Receptors were obtained from a man between 60 and 70 years old with COVID-19, enrolled during active disease.

This clone was counted a few times. The rearrangement uses TRBV25-1 and TRBJ1-1; 8 bases align to TRBD1. CDR3 size: 13 residues. CDR1 and CDR2 from the germline V gene are MGHDK and SYGVNS. V shed 7 bases and J 0 bases; nucleotides not matched to a gene: 1. CDR3 sequence: CASKDRVNTEAFF. The CDR3, as DNA: TGTGCCAGCAAGGACAGGGTGAACACTGAAGCTTTCTTT.

The V gene is TRBV6-6, the J gene TRBJ1-5; D is ambiguous. The CDR3 is 15 amino acids. Trimming left V 2 bases short and J 4 bases short, with 12 bases between. Germline CDR1 MNHNY, CDR2 SVGAGI (reference sequence). CDR3 coding DNA: TGTGCCAGCAGTTACCATGAGATCGGGAATCAGCCCCAGCATTTT. This encodes CASSYHEIGNQPQHF.

V usage is TRBV7-6 and J usage is TRBJ2-3; TRBD2 might be the D (5 bases). The V end lost 5 bases, the J end lost 3 bases, and 15 bases lay between the germline ends. Germline V gene sequence: CDR1 SGHVS, CDR2 FNYEAQ. The CDR3 is made up of 15 amino acids. The CDR3 bases are TGTGCCAGCAGCCCCGCCGGGGTTGAGACAGATACGCAGTATTTT. It is translated as CASSPAGVETDTQYF.

This chain links TRBV30 with TRBJ1-6, with 8 bases matching TRBD1. The CDR3 sequence is 15 residues long. Germline V gene data show CDR1 as GTSNPN and CDR2 as SVGIG (reference sequence). Germline trimming cut 3 bases from V and 10 bases from J; bases unmatched to any gene: 11. DNA of the CDR3: TGTGCCTGGAGAATGGGCAGGGACAGGAGATCACCCCTCCACTTT. Translating it yields CAWRMGRDRRSPLHF.

The chain links TRBV6-5 to TRBJ1-6; D is ambiguous. In germline, CDR1 is MNHEY, CDR2 SVGAGI. The V gene lost 0 bases and the J gene lost 6 bases, with 12 bases spanning the gap. The CDR3 runs to 16 residues. CDR3 residues: CASSYSMGSSNSPLHF. The CDR3 DNA sequence: TGTGCCAGCAGTTACTCCATGGGCAGTTCTAATTCACCCCTCCACTTT.

The table lists this clone with a count of one. This chain links TRBV4-2 with TRBJ1-3; a possible D gene is TRBD1 (6 bases). Germline CDR1 LGHNA, CDR2 YNFKEQ. CDR3 length: 15 amino acids. V was clipped by 0 bases and J by 4 bases, with 10 bases between them. CDR3 sequence: CASSQDRGIGNTIYF. CDR3 sequence (DNA): TGTGCCAGCAGCCAAGACAGGGGTATAGGAAACACCATATATTTT.

The chain has TRBV5-1 and TRBJ2-1; 7 bases agree with TRBD1. CDR3 length: 14 amino acids. Germline CDR1 SGHRS, CDR2 YFSETQ. After removal of 4 bases from V and 4 bases from J, the junction contained 5 bases not matched to a gene. This chain's CDR3 is CASSRDRQYNEQFF. CDR3 in DNA: TGCGCCAGCAGCCGGGACAGACAATACAATGAGCAGTTCTTC. The full variable domain, with the rest looked up from reference TRBV5-1 and TRBJ2-1, is KAGVTQTPRYLIKTRGQQVTLSCSPISGHRSVSWYQQTPGQGLQFLFEYFSETQRNKGNFPGRFSGRQFSNSRSEMNVSTLELGDSALYLCASSRDRQYNEQFFGPGTRLTVL.

This chain links TRBV30 with TRBJ2-2; D not certain. V was cut by 0 bases and J by 2 bases, with 10 bases left in between. The length of the CDR3 is 15 residues. Germline CDR1 reads GTSNPN; CDR2 reads SVGIG (reference sequence). CDR3 coding DNA: TGTGCCTGGAGTGTACTCAGACACAACACCGGGGAGCTGTTTTTT. This gives the protein CAWSVLRHNTGELFF.

This clone appeared once. This chain uses TRBV7-2 with TRBJ1-2; D may be TRBD1 (5 bases). The CDR3 covers 14 residues. Trimming pared 5 bases from V and 4 bases from J, leaving 14 bases between. CDR1 and CDR2 from the germline V gene are SGHTA and FQGNSA. The CDR3 protein is CASSPTDRFYGYTF. The CDR3 nucleotides are TGTGCCAGCAGCCCTACAGACAGATTCTATGGCTACACCTTC.

The chain recombines TRBV4-1 with TRBJ1-1, with TRBD1 as a possible D gene (6 bases). The germline gives CDR1 MGHRA, CDR2 YSYEKL. The CDR3 has 16 amino acids. With 4 bases removed from V and 4 bases from J, the gap between germline ends came to 19 bases. CDR3 DNA sequence: TGCGCCAGCAGCCGCCCCAAGGGGGGGCAGGGCACTGAAGCTTTCTTT. Translating gives CASSRPKGGQGTEAFF.

V usage is TRBV19 and J usage is TRBJ2-7; D gene unclear. The CDR3 totals 15 residues. V was shortened by 0 bases and J by 0 bases, with 9 bases between the two germline ends. CDR1 is LNHDA and CDR2 is SQIVND in the germline V gene (reference sequence). The CDR3: CASSIDTWSSYEQYF. The CDR3 DNA sequence: TGTGCCAGTAGTATAGATACATGGAGCTCCTACGAGCAGTACTTC. Full variable domain (missing parts from reference TRBV19 and TRBJ2-7): DGGITQSPKYLFRKEGQNVTLSCEQNLNHDAMYWYRQDPGQGLRLIYYSQIVNDFQKGDIAEGYSVSREKKESFPLTVTSAQKNPTAFYLCASSIDTWSSYEQYFGPGTRLTVT.

The genes are TRBV10-3 and TRBJ1-2, with a tentative D call TRBD1 (5 bases). Germline CDR1 is ENHRY and CDR2 is SYGVKD. The CDR3 contains 14 residues. Trimming pared 2 bases from V and 4 bases from J, leaving 11 bases between. The DNA of the CDR3 is TGTGCCATCAGTGAGGCCACCGGGGGCTATGGCTACACCTTC. This sequence encodes CAISEATGGYGYTF.

The chain uses TRBV2 and TRBJ2-4; 8 bases agree with TRBD1. V gave up 4 bases and J gave up 9 bases; unmatched junction bases: 8. The CDR3 totals 14 residues. Germline CDR1 is SNHLY and CDR2 is FYNNEI. The CDR3 DNA follows: TGTGCCAGCAGTGGAAAGAGACAGGGGATCATTCAGTACTTC. It translates to CASSGKRQGIIQYF.

The rearrangement links TRBV18 to TRBJ1-5, with 7 nucleotides matching TRBD1. Germline CDR1 reads KGHSH; CDR2 reads LQKENI. The CDR3 has 15 residues. Unmatched junction bases numbered 7, after V lost 6 bases and J lost 2 bases. The CDR3 is CASSRDSLGNQPQHF. CDR3 DNA sequence: TGTGCCAGCTCTCGGGACAGCCTCGGCAATCAGCCCCAGCATTTT. The full variable domain, its missing parts supplied by reference TRBV18 and TRBJ1-5, is NAGVMQNPRHLVRRRGQEARLRCSPMKGHSHVYWYRQLPEEGLKFMVYLQKENIIDESGMPKERFSAEFPKEGPSILRIQQVVRGDSAAYFCASSRDSLGNQPQHFGDGTRLSIL.

This chain uses TRBV5-1 with TRBJ2-5; D perhaps matches TRBD1 (6 bases). Trimming stripped 5 bases from V and 4 bases from J, with 9 bases between. The CDR3 consists of 12 residues. CDR1 and CDR2 (germline): SGHRS, YFSETQ. The CDR3 here is CASRGAGETQYF. CDR3 sequence (DNA): TGCGCCAGCAGGGGGGCAGGAGAGACCCAGTACTTC.

The J gene is TRBJ2-7, the V gene TRBV11-2; 14 bases match TRBD2. V was clipped by 3 bases and J by 5 bases; unmatched bases: 0. This CDR3 spans 14 amino acids. Germline assignment: CDR1 SGHAT and CDR2 FQNNGV. The CDR3 is CASSLGLAGDEQYF. The CDR3 DNA sequence: TGTGCCAGCAGCTTGGGACTAGCGGGAGACGAGCAGTACTTC.

This clone was recorded once. This chain uses TRBV27 with TRBJ1-2; D unresolved. The V end lost 0 bases, the J end lost 8 bases, and 13 bases lay between the germline ends. The germline V gene encodes CDR1 MNHEY and CDR2 SMNVEV (reference sequence). The CDR3 covers 14 residues. The CDR3 nucleotides read TGTGCCAGCAGTTTATCTGGGCAGGTAGGCGGCTACACCTTC. Encoded protein: CASSLSGQVGGYTF.

The chain employs TRBV11-2 and TRBJ1-1; 10 bases are a match to TRBD1. The CDR3 sequence is 15 residues long. Per the germline V gene, CDR1 is SGHAT and CDR2 is FQNNGV. V was pared by 5 bases and J by 7 bases, with 10 bases of the junction left unmatched. The CDR3 protein is CASSAKTGGGSEAFF. The DNA for the CDR3 is TGTGCCAGCAGCGCCAAGACAGGGGGCGGGAGTGAAGCTTTCTTT.

The rearrangement links TRBV11-2 to TRBJ2-7, with 7 positions matching TRBD2. V shed 2 bases, J shed 6 bases, and the junction held 7 bases outside the gene matches. The germline V gene encodes CDR1 SGHAT and CDR2 FQNNGV. The CDR3 sequence is 14 residues long. The CDR3 here is CASSLYPTGGEQYF. CDR3 in DNA: TGTGCCAGCAGCTTATACCCGACGGGGGGCGAGCAGTACTTC.

A few counts support this clone. The chain uses TRBV5-4 and TRBJ1-1; 7 bases fit TRBD1. This CDR3 region has 16 residues. Germline lookup yields CDR1 SGHNT and CDR2 YYREEE (reference sequence). Unmatched junction bases numbered 10, after V lost 4 bases and J lost 1 base. In DNA form, the CDR3 reads TGTGCCAGCAGCCCGACAGGGACCCTTTCGAACACTGAAGCTTTCTTT. Protein product: CASSPTGTLSNTEAFF.

The chain employs TRBV7-9 and TRBJ2-7; 10 bases match TRBD2. V gave up 5 bases and J gave up 3 bases; unmatched junction bases: 7. Germline loops: CDR1 SEHNR, CDR2 FQNEAQ (reference sequence). The CDR3 runs 15 residues. CDR3 sequence: CASSPPASGSYEQYF. The CDR3 bases are TGTGCCAGCAGCCCACCTGCTAGCGGGAGCTACGAGCAGTACTTC.

The rearrangement links TRBV15 to TRBJ1-5; 8 bases map to TRBD1. The V gene's germline CDR1 is LNHNV and CDR2 YYDKDF (reference sequence). This CDR3 comprises 15 residues. Trimming at V came to 7 bases and at J to 1 base, leaving 6 bases not matched to a gene. CDR3 nucleotides: TGTGCCACCAAGCAGGGGGCGAGGAGCAATCAGCCCCAGCATTTT. It codes for CATKQGARSNQPQHF.

The rearrangement joins TRBV7-9 to TRBJ2-2; 7 bases fit TRBD1. This CDR3 is built from 15 residues. The V and J ends lost 8 bases and 5 bases, in that order; junction bases with no gene match: 11. Germline lookup yields CDR1 SEHNR and CDR2 FQNEAQ (reference sequence). The CDR3 region is CASPQGVLQTGELFF. The CDR3 DNA sequence: TGTGCCAGCCCTCAGGGGGTTCTTCAGACCGGGGAGCTGTTTTTT.

CDR3 DNA sequence: TGTGCCAGTAGTATGCAGGGGGGCTCCTACGAGCAGTACTTC. Encoded protein: CASSMQGGSYEQYF. This chain links TRBV19 with TRBJ2-7; D is perhaps TRBD1 (7 bases). V dropped 3 bases and J dropped 0 bases, with 9 bases sitting between them. This CDR3 has 14 residues. Germline V gene sequence: CDR1 LNHDA, CDR2 SQIVND (reference sequence).

V gene TRBV4-3 combines with J gene TRBJ1-3; D may be TRBD1 (5 bases). V lost 0 bases and J lost 4, with 10 bases in between. Per germline, CDR1 LGHNA and CDR2 YSLEER. The CDR3 sequence is 15 residues long. The CDR3 DNA is TGCGCCAGCAGCCAAGACAGGGTCTTCGGAAACACCATATATTTT. Translation gives CASSQDRVFGNTIYF.

The chain employs TRBV12-3 or TRBV12-4 and TRBJ1-2, with 7 positions matching TRBD1. The J segment lost 4 bases and the V segment lost 7 bases, leaving 6 bases of the junction unmatched. This CDR3 comprises 13 residues. The CDR3 nucleotides read TGTGCCAGCACCGTGGGACAGCTCTATGGCTACACCTTC. Its translation: CASTVGQLYGYTF.

The CDR3 here is CASSLGAGGPYQPQHF. The CDR3 nucleotides are TGCGCCAGCAGCTTGGGGGCAGGTGGCCCGTATCAGCCCCAGCATTTT. The chain joins TRBV5-1 to TRBJ1-5, with D hard to call. Germline CDR1 and CDR2: SGHRS and YFSETQ. CDR3 length: 16 residues. Trimming took 0 bases from V and 5 from J, leaving 15 bases between them.

V is TRBV4-2 and J is TRBJ2-7; the match to TRBD2 covers 11 bases. This CDR3 is 15 amino acids long. V lost 5 bases to trimming and J lost 2 bases; unmatched junction nucleotides: 5. CDR1 is LGHNA, CDR2 YNFKEQ, per germline. CDR3 residues: CASSAGLAGPYEQYF. In nucleotides, the CDR3 is TGTGCCAGCAGCGCAGGACTAGCGGGCCCCTACGAGCAGTACTTC.

The CDR3 is CASSPGTAYEQYF. CDR3 sequence (DNA): TGTGCCAGCAGCCCCGGGACAGCCTACGAGCAGTACTTC. The V call is TRBV6-5, the J call TRBJ2-7; 7 bases align to TRBD1. Germline CDR1 and CDR2: MNHEY and SVGAGI. J was trimmed by 2 bases and V by 6 bases; bases with no gene match: 4. CDR3 length equals 13 residues.

This chain connects TRBV28 to TRBJ2-7, with 10 bases fitting TRBD2. The CDR3 is 16 amino acids. The trim removed 5 bases at V and 3 bases at J, leaving 10 bases unmatched. Germline V gene data show CDR1 as MDHEN and CDR2 as SYDVKM. CDR3 loop: CASSPRTSGILYEQYF. The DNA for the CDR3 is TGTGCCAGCAGTCCCAGGACTAGCGGTATCCTCTACGAGCAGTACTTC.

The chain couples TRBV19 to TRBJ2-3, with D tentatively TRBD2 (6 bases). CDR1 is LNHDA and CDR2 is SQIVND in the germline V gene (reference sequence). V gave up 6 bases and J gave up 10 bases, with 14 bases separating them. The CDR3 is 12 residues long. CDR3 in DNA: TGTGCCAGTAGCTTGGAAGAGCGGGCGCAGTATTTT. Translating gives CASSLEERAQYF.

V is TRBV9 and J is TRBJ2-1; maybe TRBD2 (5 bases). The CDR3 runs 15 residues. V was cut by 2 bases and J by 6 bases, with 15 bases left in between. Germline CDR1 and CDR2: SGDLS and YYNGEE. This chain's CDR3 is CASSVSPTGVNEQFF. CDR3 in DNA: TGTGCCAGCAGCGTCTCTCCGACCGGGGTCAATGAGCAGTTCTTC.